Described below is a single T cell receptor beta chain sequence and its context. Its antigen is undetermined. V was trimmed by 5 bases and J by 1 base, leaving 14 bases between them. CDR1 is SEHNR and CDR2 is FQNEAQ in the germline V gene (reference sequence). The CDR3 totals 15 residues. The sample is drawn from a study of response to subunit inactivated influenza vaccine. Study-wide results and caveats: Every seasonal influenza vaccination brings in few new T cells, the authors suggested.

TCRdb recomputed calls from the RT-PCR reads with MiXCR, one row per CDR3 protein. Of under 550,000 distinct CDR3 sequences detected, approximately 7.6% appear once; the ten largest clones hold roughly 13%. This sequence joins TRBV7-9 and TRBJ1-1, with D uncertain. This sample comprised PBMCs from blood, obtained about 24 months after vaccination. The TCR was taken from a man aged 50 to 75 who received an inactivated influenza vaccine. CDR3 DNA sequence: TGTGCCAGCAGCCGTAATGGGATAGGGAACACTGAAGCTTTCTTT. Amino acids: CASSRNGIGNTEAFF.